Below are 31 T cell receptor beta chains sequenced from a single sample in a study of control samples from healthy donors and cancer patients (TCRdb year 2020). The library was obtained by the immunoSEQ multiplex PCR assay. Here the immuneACCESS table is served through TCRdb, limited to in-frame sequences with V and J called. Missing clones are a known gap in these copies; in checked studies unresolved V genes cover under half, and the rest lacks a known reason. The sample yields roughly 41,000 clones; about 94% were counted once. Jointly, the top ten make up about 24% of the sample. Sample: blood. The receptors derive from a man aged 55 to 70 in good health.

V gene TRBV29-1 combines with J gene TRBJ2-2; D gene ambiguous. This CDR3 has 11 amino acids. Germline CDR1 and CDR2: SQVTM and ANQGSEA. Trimming shortened V by 5 bases and J by 4 bases, and 5 bases separated the two germline ends. The CDR3 DNA reads TGCAGCGTTCGGATCACCGGGGAGCTGTTTTTT. This encodes CSVRITGELFF.

The rearrangement joins TRBV15 to TRBJ1-4; TRBD1 agrees at 9 bases. The CDR3 totals 15 residues. Germline CDR1 reads LNHNV; CDR2 reads YYDKDF (reference sequence). Trimming at V came to 2 bases and at J to 6 bases, leaving 4 bases not matched to a gene. CDR3 DNA sequence: TGTGCCACCAGCAGAACAGGGGGCGTTGATGAAAAACTGTTTTTT. As protein: CATSRTGGVDEKLFF.

V gene TRBV27 combines with J gene TRBJ1-1; D is possibly TRBD1 (5 bases). Germline values: CDR1 MNHEY, CDR2 SMNVEV (reference sequence). Trimming pared 2 bases from V and 2 bases from J, leaving 6 bases between. This CDR3 region has 13 residues. The CDR3, as DNA: TGTGCCAGCAGTTTAGGGGGAAACACTGAAGCTTTCTTT. This encodes CASSLGGNTEAFF.

This clone has just one count. J is TRBJ1-6 and V is TRBV9; 7 nucleotides line up with TRBD1. In germline, CDR1 is SGDLS, CDR2 YYNGEE. With 6 bases clipped from V and 6 bases from J, the junction kept 6 bases outside the gene matches. This CDR3 region has 14 residues. This chain's CDR3 is CASTGGLSNSPLHF. The CDR3 DNA follows: TGTGCCAGCACAGGGGGGCTGAGTAATTCACCCCTCCACTTT. Together with reference TRBV9 and TRBJ1-6, the CDR3 gives the full variable domain: DSGVTQTPKHLITATGQRVTLRCSPRSGDLSVYWYQQSLDQGLQFLIQYYNGEERAKGNILERFSAQQFPDLHSELNLSSLELGDSALYFCASTGGLSNSPLHFGNGTRLTVT.

CDR3 nucleotides: TGCGCCAGCAGCTTTACTTCGGGACAGGGCGGCGAAAAACTGTTTTTT. It is translated as CASSFTSGQGGEKLFF. V gene TRBV5-1 combines with J gene TRBJ1-4; 9 bases fit TRBD1. The germline V gene has CDR1 SGHRS and CDR2 YFSETQ. This CDR3 spans 16 amino acids. The junction had 10 bases not matched to a gene; V was cut back by 2 bases and J by 8 bases.

The chain is built from TRBV9 and TRBJ2-1, with 9 bases matching TRBD2. Trimming at V came to 6 bases and at J to 3 bases, leaving 13 bases not matched to a gene. Germline V lookup: CDR1 SGDLS, CDR2 YYNGEE. This CDR3 contains 17 residues. Here the CDR3 reads CASTPGGAGGYYNEQFF. The CDR3 DNA reads as TGTGCCAGCACCCCGGGGGGAGCGGGAGGCTACTACAATGAGCAGTTCTTC.

This CDR3 reads CATSSRGLAGGGTGELFF. The CDR3 nucleotides are TGTGCCACCAGCTCCCGGGGACTAGCGGGAGGCGGGACCGGGGAGCTGTTTTTT. This chain uses TRBV15 with TRBJ2-2; 15 positions agree with TRBD2. Germline V gives CDR1 LNHNV, CDR2 YYDKDF (reference sequence). The CDR3 runs 18 residues. The V segment lost 5 bases and the J segment 5 bases; nucleotides outside the gene matches: 9.

By proportion, this clone is medium-sized. The V call is TRBV19, the J call TRBJ1-4; a weak D match, TRBD1 (6 bases). Germline V gene sequence: CDR1 LNHDA, CDR2 SQIVND (reference sequence). The CDR3 is made up of 15 amino acids. The V end lost 9 bases, the J end lost 1 base, and 15 bases lay between the germline ends. The DNA for the CDR3 is TGTGCCAGCCAACCCCAGGGGCTAACTAATGAAAAACTGTTTTTT. Encoded protein: CASQPQGLTNEKLFF. Combining the CDR3 with reference TRBV19 and TRBJ1-4 gives the whole variable domain DGGITQSPKYLFRKEGQNVTLSCEQNLNHDAMYWYRQDPGQGLRLIYYSQIVNDFQKGDIAEGYSVSREKKESFPLTVTSAQKNPTAFYLCASQPQGLTNEKLFFGSGTQLSVL.

The chain uses TRBV3-1 (or the pseudogene TRBV3-2) and TRBJ2-1, with 13 nucleotides matching TRBD2. V lost 5 bases and J lost 7; bases outside the gene matches: 8. This CDR3 has 16 residues. CDR1 is LGHDT and CDR2 is YNNKEL in the germline V gene (reference sequence). For the CDR3, the DNA is TGTGCCAGCAGCTCAATAGGACTAGCGGGAGCTAATGAGCAGTTCTTC. Encoded protein: CASSSIGLAGANEQFF.

This clone was observed once. V usage is TRBV10-3 and J usage is TRBJ2-1, with 13 bases matching TRBD2. The length of the CDR3 is 15 residues. Germline CDR1 is ENHRY and CDR2 is SYGVKD. V lost 10 bases and J lost 5; bases outside the gene matches: 8. The CDR3, as DNA: TGTGCCACCCGCCGGGGGACTAGCGGGAACAATGAGCAGTTCTTC. Translation gives CATRRGTSGNNEQFF.

The V gene is TRBV2, the J gene TRBJ1-5; D unresolved. V was cut by 2 bases and J by 6 bases, with 20 bases left in between. CDR3 length equals 17 residues. The germline CDR1 and CDR2 sequences are SNHLY and FYNNEI. In DNA form, the CDR3 reads TGTGCCAGCAGTGAATACGCCAGACGGGAATGGAGTCAGCCCCAGCATTTT. Encoded protein: CASSEYARREWSQPQHF.

The chain joins TRBV5-1 to TRBJ2-7; D call uncertain. The V gene's germline CDR1 is SGHRS and CDR2 YFSETQ. Trimming took 0 bases from V and 7 from J, leaving 14 bases between them. The CDR3 length is 14 residues. For the CDR3, the DNA is TGCGCCAGCAGCTTGGGTAGCACCTTGGGGGAGCAGTACTTC. This sequence encodes CASSLGSTLGEQYF.

The CDR3 region is CASSKARGRIAKNIQYF. The DNA of the CDR3 is TGTGCCAGCAGCAAAGCCCGTGGACGAATAGCCAAAAACATTCAGTACTTC. The chain has TRBV21-1 and TRBJ2-4. TRBV21-1 is noted as a pseudogene. The CDR3 contains 17 residues.

The chain employs TRBV6-2 or TRBV6-3 and TRBJ2-7, with 8 bases that match TRBD1. This CDR3 comprises 14 residues. The V gene end was trimmed by 6 bases and the J gene end by 0 bases; junction bases not matched to a gene: 4. CDR1 is MNHEY, CDR2 SVGEGT, per germline. The CDR3 region is CASSWTGRSYEQYF. The DNA of the CDR3 is TGTGCCAGCAGCTGGACAGGGCGCTCCTACGAGCAGTACTTC.

CDR3 loop: CASSFAPSNYGYTF. The CDR3 DNA sequence: TGTGCCAGCAGTTTTGCACCCTCTAACTATGGCTACACCTTC. This rearrangement joins TRBV27 to TRBJ1-2; D is unclear. The CDR3 runs to 14 residues. CDR1 and CDR2 from the germline V gene are MNHEY and SMNVEV (reference sequence). V was shortened by 3 bases and J by 0 bases, with 8 bases between the two germline ends.

The V gene is TRBV14, the J gene TRBJ2-1, with a weak D call TRBD2 (6 bases). V lost 0 bases to trimming and J lost 0 bases, with 9 bases between them. Per the germline V gene, CDR1 is SGHDN and CDR2 is FVKESK. The CDR3 contains 16 residues. The CDR3 reads CASSQDAGPSYNEQFF. Here the CDR3 DNA reads TGTGCCAGCAGCCAAGACGCGGGACCCTCCTACAATGAGCAGTTCTTC.

This sequence joins TRBV11-2 and TRBJ2-5; no definite D call. This CDR3 comprises 13 residues. Trimming left V 4 bases short and J 4 bases short, with 10 bases between. CDR1 and CDR2 (germline): SGHAT, FQNNGV. CDR3 sequence: CASSSIWGETQYF. In nucleotides, the CDR3 is TGTGCCAGCAGCTCTATATGGGGAGAGACCCAGTACTTC.

This rearrangement joins TRBV9 to TRBJ1-1, with a possible D match to TRBD1 (6 bases). Trimming shortened V by 0 bases and J by 4 bases, and 10 bases separated the two germline ends. Germline-derived CDR1 and CDR2 are SGDLS and YYNGEE. The CDR3 is 14 residues long. The CDR3 DNA follows: TGTGCCAGCAGCGTAGTCCTAGGGGGCACTGAAGCTTTCTTT. Its translation is CASSVVLGGTEAFF. The variable domain in full, completed from reference TRBV9 and TRBJ1-1, reads DSGVTQTPKHLITATGQRVTLRCSPRSGDLSVYWYQQSLDQGLQFLIQYYNGEERAKGNILERFSAQQFPDLHSELNLSSLELGDSALYFCASSVVLGGTEAFFGQGTRLTVV.

The chain uses TRBV20-1 and TRBJ2-5; 7 bases agree with TRBD2. The junction had 8 bases not matched to a gene; V was cut back by 3 bases and J by 1 base. Germline V gene data show CDR1 as DFQATT and CDR2 as SNEGSKA (reference sequence). CDR3 size: 15 residues. The CDR3 is CSASSASGSQETQYF. The CDR3 DNA reads TGCAGTGCTAGTTCGGCTAGCGGTTCCCAAGAGACCCAGTACTTC.

This chain joins TRBV18 and TRBJ1-2; D remains unclear. The CDR3 length is 13 residues. Between the trimmed V and J ends, which lost 4 bases and 6 bases, there was a span of 12 bases. In germline, CDR1 is KGHSH, CDR2 LQKENI. The CDR3 coding sequence is TGTGCCAGCTCACTCACATGGCCCGATGGCTACACCTTC. Residues: CASSLTWPDGYTF.

This chain uses TRBV3-1 (or the pseudogene TRBV3-2) with TRBJ1-1; 7 nucleotides align to TRBD1. Per the germline V gene, CDR1 is LGHDT and CDR2 is YNNKEL (reference sequence). CDR3 length equals 15 residues. V gave up 0 bases and J gave up 1 base; unmatched junction bases: 2. The DNA of the CDR3 is TGTGCCAGCAGCCAAGATCGACAGGGGAACACTGAAGCTTTCTTT. It encodes CASSQDRQGNTEAFF.

The chain recombines TRBV6-5 with TRBJ2-1; 8 bases are shared with TRBD1. The CDR3 runs to 15 residues. The J segment lost 4 bases and the V segment lost 8 bases, leaving 10 bases of the junction unmatched. The germline V gene encodes CDR1 MNHEY and CDR2 SVGAGI. CDR3 amino acids: CASRRGRGVYNEQFF. DNA for the CDR3: TGTGCCAGCCGCAGGGGGCGCGGGGTATACAATGAGCAGTTCTTC.

V is TRBV3-1 (or the pseudogene TRBV3-2) and J is TRBJ1-6; D gene ambiguous. Trimming pared 0 bases from V and 7 bases from J, leaving 13 bases between. This CDR3 contains 16 residues. Germline CDR1 is LGHDT and CDR2 is YNNKEL (reference sequence). For the CDR3, the DNA is TGTGCCAGCAGCCAAGATATACCCGCTCTCAATTCACCCCTCCACTTT. It encodes CASSQDIPALNSPLHF.

This chain joins TRBV5-1 and TRBJ2-7; no definite D call. CDR1 and CDR2 (germline): SGHRS, YFSETQ. This CDR3 is built from 14 residues. Trimming took 4 bases from V and 4 from J, leaving 15 bases between them. CDR3 DNA: TGCGCCAGCAGCGCAGAATGGGAAATGTACGAGCAGTACTTC. Its protein is CASSAEWEMYEQYF. Full variable domain (remainder filled in from reference TRBV5-1 and TRBJ2-7): KAGVTQTPRYLIKTRGQQVTLSCSPISGHRSVSWYQQTPGQGLQFLFEYFSETQRNKGNFPGRFSGRQFSNSRSEMNVSTLELGDSALYLCASSAEWEMYEQYFGPGTRLTVT.

This clone was recorded once. The chain has TRBV9 and TRBJ2-5; possible D gene TRBD1, 5 bases. The germline gives CDR1 SGDLS, CDR2 YYNGEE. This CDR3 has 14 residues. Trimming took off 3 bases at V and 2 bases at J, with 11 bases between the two ends. DNA for the CDR3: TGTGCCAGCAGCGCCGGGCAGGGACAAGAGACCCAGTACTTC. Its protein is CASSAGQGQETQYF.

The chain has TRBV18 and TRBJ2-7; no firm D call. From germline, CDR1 is KGHSH and CDR2 LQKENI. The CDR3 has 11 residues. Trimming took 1 base from V and 5 from J, leaving 3 bases between them. The CDR3 nucleotides read TGTGCCAGCTCACCACGGGACGAGCAGTACTTC. Translation gives CASSPRDEQYF.

The chain is built from TRBV6-5 and TRBJ1-1, with 9 bases fitting TRBD1. Looked up from germline, CDR1 is MNHEY and CDR2 is SVGAGI. The CDR3 contains 15 residues. Trimming cost V 2 bases and J 2 bases; bases outside gene matches: 3. Written as DNA, the CDR3 is TGTGCCAGCAGTTACGACAGGGGGTTCAACACTGAAGCTTTCTTT. It codes for CASSYDRGFNTEAFF.

The chain links TRBV11-2 to TRBJ1-2; 7 bases are a match to TRBD1. Germline values: CDR1 SGHAT, CDR2 FQNNGV. The CDR3 covers 13 residues. Trimming cost V 0 bases and J 7 bases; bases outside gene matches: 2. CDR3 residues: CASSLDDRVGYTF. The DNA for the CDR3 is TGTGCCAGCAGCTTAGATGACAGGGTTGGCTACACCTTC.

The chain links TRBV10-2 to TRBJ2-7; possibly TRBD1 for D (5 bases). The germline CDR1 and CDR2 sequences are WSHSY and SAAADI. The V end lost 5 bases, the J end lost 6 bases, and 11 bases lay between the germline ends. The CDR3 runs to 12 residues. DNA of the CDR3: TGCGCCAGCAGTAGGGGTACGAGCGAGCAGTACTTC. Translation gives CASSRGTSEQYF.

With respect to this clone: The junction departs from germline at one end; a sequencing error may be responsible. V usage is TRBV2 and J usage is TRBJ1-6; D gene uncertain. There are 11 residues in the CDR3. CDR1 SNHLY and CDR2 FYNNEI come from the germline V gene. The CDR3 DNA is TGTGCCAGCAGTGAAGCAGGAAGGGTAACTTTT. Translated, it gives CASSEAGRVTF.

The chain uses TRBV2 and TRBJ2-7; D not certain. CDR3 length: 14 residues. Germline V gene lookup returns CDR1 SNHLY and CDR2 FYNNEI. V lost 5 bases, J lost 0 bases, and 11 bases lay in between. CDR3 DNA: TGTGCCAGCAGTTCTGACTTACTCTCCTACGAGCAGTACTTC. It encodes CASSSDLLSYEQYF. Looking up the rest from reference TRBV2 and TRBJ2-7 gives the full variable domain: EPEVTQTPSHQVTQMGQEVILRCVPISNHLYFYWYRQILGQKVEFLVSFYNNEISEKSEIFDDQFSVERPDGSNFTLKIRSTKLEDSAMYFCASSSDLLSYEQYFGPGTRLTVT.